This T cell receptor (beta chain) was identified in a study of CD8 T cells in ankylosing spondylitis. Study observations and caveats: A motif of roughly 8 highly homologous TCR beta variants was seen as apparently characteristic of ankylosing spondylitis blood.

Germline lookup yields CDR1 DFQATT and CDR2 SNEGSKA (reference sequence). The CDR3 extends over 14 amino acids. V lost 2 bases, J lost 5 bases, and 4 bases stayed unmatched. Each TCR beta library was made by quantitative 5'-RACE that incorporated molecular barcodes. Each CDR3 protein gets one entry after TCRdb re-called the 5' RACE reads with MiXCR. The sample has approximately 220,000 distinct CDR3 sequences; 25% to 30% are singletons. Regarding this clonotype: Its matching antigen is unknown.

The chain couples TRBV20-1 to TRBJ2-1, with 9 nucleotides matching TRBD2. This sequence was found in a male donor with ankylosing spondylitis or in good health (not recorded which). The sequencing sample was made of blood, either unsorted or a sorted T cell fraction (not recorded which). The chain's CDR3 is CSARSLAGNNEQFF. CDR3 nucleotides: TGCAGTGCTAGATCCCTAGCGGGAAACAATGAGCAGTTCTTC.